A selection of T cell receptor beta chains follows, all from one sample in a study of CD8 T cells in ankylosing spondylitis. MiXCR, run by TCRdb on the 5' RACE reads, gives a single entry per CDR3 protein. Of a few hundred thousand distinct CDR3 sequences listed, about 10% were seen once; the top ten hold less than 7.5%. Sequenced material: blood, either unsorted or a sorted T cell fraction (not recorded which). These receptors all come from a male donor with ankylosing spondylitis or in good health (not recorded which). The CDR3 runs from the conserved cysteine through the conserved F or W. D genes are given only for firm matches. Expanded clones get a size class; other rows say once, few or many, or leave the size out.

size	J	D	V	CDR3	DNA
many	TRBJ1-1	.	TRBV6-6	CAHSGGMNTEAFF	TGTGCCCATTCCGGGGGGATGAACACTGAAGCTTTCTTT
many	TRBJ1-2	.	TRBV4-2	CASSQDPGVKMIGYTF	TGTGCCAGCAGCCAAGATCCGGGGGTTAAAATGATAGGCTACACCTTC
few	TRBJ2-5	TRBD1	TRBV12-3/TRBV12-4	CASRGQFQETQYF	TGTGCCAGCAGGGGACAGTTCCAAGAGACCCAGTACTTC
.	TRBJ2-7	.	TRBV7-9	CASSLTRGHEQYF	TGTGCCAGCAGCTTGACTAGGGGGCACGAGCAGTACTTC
many	TRBJ2-3	.	TRBV12-3/TRBV12-4	CASSTAPSTDTQYF	TGTGCCAGCAGTACAGCTCCTAGCACAGATACGCAGTATTTT
many	TRBJ2-5	.	TRBV20-1	CSARSQETQYF	TGCAGTGCTAGATCACAAGAGACCCAGTACTTC
many	TRBJ2-2	.	TRBV5-1	CASSLAMNTGELFF	TGCGCCAGCAGCTTGGCCATGAACACCGGGGAGCTGTTTTTT
few	TRBJ2-7	TRBD2	TRBV20-1	CSASGGLAGSYEQYF	TGCAGTGCTTCGGGGGGACTAGCGGGCTCCTACGAGCAGTACTTC
.	TRBJ2-3	TRBD2	TRBV11-2	CASSRPGLAAADTQYF	TGTGCCAGCAGCCGACCGGGACTAGCGGCCGCAGATACGCAGTATTTT
.	TRBJ2-1	.	TRBV20-1	CSARRAYNEQFF	TGCAGTGCTAGACGGGCCTACAATGAGCAGTTCTTC
few	TRBJ2-6	TRBD2	TRBV5-1	CASSLLAGGTGANVLTF	TGCGCCAGCAGCTTGCTAGCGGGGGGGACTGGGGCCAACGTCCTGACTTTC
many	TRBJ2-1	.	TRBV5-1	CASSFDGGFNEQFF	TGCGCCAGCAGCTTTGATGGGGGATTCAATGAGCAGTTCTTC
many	TRBJ2-2	TRBD1	TRBV5-1	CASSLPRGRGLTGELFF	TGCGCCAGCAGCTTACCCAGGGGGCGCGGATTAACCGGGGAGCTGTTTTTT
few	TRBJ1-1	.	TRBV2	CASSEALRGAGTEAFF	TGTGCCAGCAGTGAAGCGCTTAGGGGGGCGGGAACTGAAGCTTTCTTT
few	TRBJ1-2	.	TRBV7-9	CASSLAGGVMSNYGYTF	TGTGCCAGCAGCTTAGCTGGAGGGGTGATGAGTAACTATGGCTACACCTTC
many	TRBJ2-5	TRBD1	TRBV12-3/TRBV12-4	CASSPQGRMQTQYF	TGTGCCAGCAGCCCACAGGGGCGAATGCAGACCCAGTACTTC
many	TRBJ1-5	.	TRBV20-1	CSARVGGAVNQPQHF	TGCAGTGCTAGAGTGGGGGGCGCGGTGAATCAGCCCCAGCATTTT
.	TRBJ1-6	TRBD1	TRBV20-1	CSASPADRGNSPLHF	TGCAGTGCTAGCCCCGCCGACAGGGGGAATTCACCCCTCCACTTT
few	TRBJ1-1	.	TRBV10-3	CAISEGPEAFF	TGTGCCATCAGTGAAGGCCCTGAAGCTTTCTTT
many	TRBJ2-1	TRBD2	TRBV5-1	CASSTASGGVYNEQFF	TGCGCCAGCAGCACGGCTAGCGGGGGGGTTTACAATGAGCAGTTCTTC
.	TRBJ2-5	.	TRBV29-1	CSVEVNPGTPGQRVGTQYF	TGCAGCGTTGAAGTAAACCCTGGTACACCGGGACAGCGGGTCGGGACCCAGTACTTC
many	TRBJ2-3	.	TRBV5-1	CASSSSPEGDTQYF	TGCGCCAGCAGCTCCAGCCCGGAGGGAGATACGCAGTATTTT
.	TRBJ1-1	.	TRBV5-1	CASSLGTSNTEAFF	TGCGCCAGCAGCTTAGGTACCTCGAACACTGAAGCTTTCTTT
many	TRBJ2-5	.	TRBV7-8	CASSPQQGQETQYF	TGTGCCAGCAGCCCACAACAGGGTCAGGAGACCCAGTACTTC
many	TRBJ2-6	TRBD1	TRBV27	CASSFRTGRGSGANVLTF	TGTGCCAGCAGTTTCCGGACAGGACGGGGCTCTGGGGCCAACGTCCTGACTTTC
many	TRBJ1-2	.	TRBV27	CASSFYSDYGYTF	TGTGCCAGCAGTTTCTACAGTGACTATGGCTACACCTTC
medium-sized	TRBJ2-3	.	TRBV5-1	CASSPDPSGDTQYF	TGCGCCAGCAGCCCGGACCCTTCTGGAGATACGCAGTATTTT
many	TRBJ1-2	.	TRBV6-5	CASSFGRKNYGYTF	TGTGCCAGCAGTTTTGGGCGGAAAAACTATGGCTACACCTTC
.	TRBJ2-1	TRBD1	TRBV20-1	CSASGDRGNEQFF	TGCAGTGCTAGCGGGGACAGGGGTAATGAGCAGTTCTTC
few	TRBJ2-4	TRBD1	TRBV28	CASTPEGQGKTIQYF	TGTGCCAGCACCCCGGAGGGACAGGGAAAAACCATTCAGTACTTC
.	TRBJ2-2	TRBD2	TRBV20-1	CSASRAGEEVGELFF	TGCAGTGCTAGTAGGGCGGGAGAAGAAGTCGGGGAGCTGTTTTTT
many	TRBJ2-7	TRBD1	TRBV12-5	CASAQDRGHEQYF	TGTGCTAGTGCTCAGGACAGGGGTCACGAGCAGTACTTC
.	TRBJ2-4	TRBD1	TRBV20-1	CSAFKDRDVEGNIQYF	TGCAGTGCTTTCAAGGACAGGGATGTAGAGGGAAACATTCAGTACTTC
many	TRBJ2-6	.	TRBV12-3/TRBV12-4	CASSFGSAGDKDVLTF	TGTGCCAGCAGTTTTGGCTCGGCAGGGGATAAGGACGTCCTGACTTTC
.	TRBJ2-1	TRBD2	TRBV7-9	CASSPSGRAVYEQFF	TGTGCCAGCAGCCCTAGCGGGAGGGCCGTCTATGAGCAGTTCTTC
.	TRBJ2-7	TRBD1	TRBV27	CASRPPGQRRQYF	TGTGCCAGCAGACCCCCGGGACAGAGAAGACAGTACTTC
many	TRBJ2-2	.	TRBV6-2/TRBV6-3	CATGPGTHGELFF	TGTGCCACGGGCCCAGGAACCCACGGGGAGCTGTTTTTT
few	TRBJ1-6	.	TRBV5-5	CASSLALAYSYNSPLHF	TGTGCCAGCAGCTTGGCCCTGGCCTACTCCTATAATTCACCCCTCCACTTT
many	TRBJ2-2	TRBD1	TRBV5-1	CASSLPSRGTNTGELFF	TGCGCCAGCAGCTTGCCGAGCAGGGGGACGAACACCGGGGAGCTGTTTTTT
.	TRBJ2-3	.	TRBV11-2	CASSLVGPIDTQYF	TGTGCCAGCAGCTTAGTCGGTCCAATAGATACGCAGTATTTT
many	TRBJ1-3	.	TRBV20-1	CSASSQGLGNTIYF	TGCAGTGCTAGTTCCCAGGGGCTAGGAAACACCATATATTTT
many	TRBJ2-3	.	TRBV15	CATSRRVLDTQYF	TGTGCCACCAGCAGAAGGGTGTTGGATACGCAGTATTTT
.	TRBJ1-2	TRBD1	TRBV6-1	CASNYRQGSDYTF	TGTGCCAGCAACTACCGACAGGGTTCAGACTACACCTTC
.	TRBJ2-3	TRBD2	TRBV11-2	CASSPSGLSTDTQYF	TGTGCCAGCAGCCCTAGCGGGCTGAGCACAGATACGCAGTATTTT
many	TRBJ2-7	TRBD2	TRBV5-1	CASSLALGTSGGYEQYF	TGCGCCAGCAGCTTAGCCTTAGGGACTAGCGGTGGATACGAGCAGTACTTC
many	TRBJ2-1	.	TRBV27	CASSFPGGNEQFF	TGTGCCAGCAGTTTCCCCGGAGGGAATGAGCAGTTCTTC
.	TRBJ2-2	.	TRBV15	CATSRAPRNTGELFF	TGTGCCACCAGCAGGGCACCAAGAAACACCGGGGAGCTGTTTTTT
.	TRBJ1-2	.	TRBV6-5	CASSLEGVGANYGYTF	TGTGCCAGCAGCTTGGAAGGGGTTGGGGCTAACTATGGCTACACCTTC
.	TRBJ2-6	.	TRBV5-1	CASSSWSSGANVLTF	TGCGCCAGCAGCTCCTGGAGCTCTGGGGCCAACGTCCTGACTTTC
many	TRBJ2-3	.	TRBV20-1	CSVVVLGTDTQYF	TGCAGTGTCGTCGTCCTTGGCACAGATACGCAGTATTTT
many	TRBJ2-1	.	TRBV24-1	CATSDTVTRDGDEQFF	TGTGCCACCAGTGATACTGTGACTAGGGACGGGGATGAGCAGTTCTTC
many	TRBJ2-2	.	TRBV6-1	CASSTVRGGHGELFF	TGTGCCAGCAGTACCGTCAGGGGGGGCCACGGGGAGCTGTTTTTT